The TCR beta chain under discussion was sequenced for a study of OX40 agonist ivuxolimab in advanced cancers. At the level of the study: Two patients with cutaneous melanoma and one with hepatocellular carcinoma, three in total, showed partial responses. General study results and limits: Which antigen the expanded peripheral T cells recognized is unknown.

Produced via immunoSEQ multiplex PCR; TCRdb's table is partial and in-frame only. The table lists some 66,000 clones, nearly 90% of them singletons. Concerning this clone itself: The antigen remains unidentified.

This CDR3 is built from 14 residues. Germline V gives CDR1 MNHNS, CDR2 SASEGT. The V gene end was trimmed by 6 bases and the J gene end by 5 bases; junction bases not matched to a gene: 7. The gene calls are TRBV6-1 and TRBJ1-5; 7 nucleotides match TRBD1. This receptor was taken from an adult with an advanced solid tumor such as melanoma, head and neck, liver or kidney cancer. Sequences were derived from CD4+ or CD8+ T cells sorted from blood, sampled in a trial of the OX40 agonist ivuxolimab. CDR3: CASSHDRVDQPQHF. The CDR3 DNA sequence: TGTGCCAGCAGCCACGACAGGGTAGATCAGCCCCAGCATTTT.